Listed below are T cell receptor beta chains from one sample, sequenced in a study of blood T cell repertoires in COVID-19. Generated by immunoSEQ multiplex PCR, the TCRdb table keeps only in-frame clones and is missing some. The table includes approximately 280,000 clones, roughly 90% detected once. The specimen was peripheral blood. These receptors all come from a man aged 40-49 years with acute or convalescent COVID-19. Both conserved end residues are part of each CDR3. D genes are given only for firm matches. A row's size may be missing; if present it is once, few, many or a size class.

v_gene,d_gene,abundance,j_gene,CDR3nt,CDR3aa
TRBV3-1/TRBV3-2,NA,NA,TRBJ2-1,TGTGCCAGCAGCTTCAATCGCCCTAGCTCCTACAATGAGCAGTTCTTC,CASSFNRPSSYNEQFF
TRBV2,TRBD2,few,TRBJ2-5,TGTGCCAGCAGCCGCACTAGGCAGGGAGGGGAGACCCAGTACTTC,CASSRTRQGGETQYF
TRBV19,NA,NA,TRBJ1-5,TGTGCCAGTAGTCCCCTTTCTGGCCAGCCCCAGCATTTT,CASSPLSGQPQHF
TRBV7-2,TRBD1,NA,TRBJ1-3,TGTGCCAGCAGCGCCCCCCGCCAACAGGGGGACTACACCATATATTTT,CASSAPRQQGDYTIYF
TRBV5-6,NA,NA,TRBJ2-7,TGTGCCAGCAGCTCCCCAGGGGCAGGGCTCTCCTACGAGCAGTACTTC,CASSSPGAGLSYEQYF
TRBV6-5,NA,NA,TRBJ2-3,TGTGCCAGCACTAGATCCACAGATACGCAGTATTTT,CASTRSTDTQYF
TRBV28,NA,few,TRBJ1-2,TGTGCCAGCCGTGGGGGCCCGCACTATGGCTACACCTTC,CASRGGPHYGYTF
TRBV7-2,NA,NA,TRBJ2-3,TGTGCCAGCAGCTTAGCAAGGAGCGATACGCAGTATTTT,CASSLARSDTQYF
TRBV18,NA,NA,TRBJ1-1,TGTGCCAGCTCACCCGCTCAGGGCAATTACGGCACTGAAGCTTTCTTT,CASSPAQGNYGTEAFF
TRBV6-5,NA,NA,TRBJ1-2,TGTGCCAGCACGCACGGCTATGGCTACACCTTC,CASTHGYGYTF
TRBV7-2,NA,NA,TRBJ2-1,TGTGCCAGCAGCTTAGCGCGCAATGAGCAGTTCTTC,CASSLARNEQFF
TRBV28,TRBD1,NA,TRBJ2-7,TGTGCCAGCCTCCCATCCGGGACAGGGTCCTACGAGCAGTACTTC,CASLPSGTGSYEQYF
TRBV18,NA,NA,TRBJ2-2,TGTGCCAGCTCACCTTGGACAGACACCGGGGAGCTGTTTTTT,CASSPWTDTGELFF
TRBV6-5,NA,NA,TRBJ2-4,TGTGCCAGCAGCCACCTGCTGCAGGGCAACATTCAGTACTTC,CASSHLLQGNIQYF
TRBV4-1,TRBD1,NA,TRBJ1-3,TGCGCCAGCAGCCAAGGTCCAGGGGGGAACACCATATATTTT,CASSQGPGGNTIYF
TRBV6-5,TRBD2,NA,TRBJ2-3,TGTGCCAGCAGGACTAGCTTTAGAAATACGCAGTATTTT,CASRTSFRNTQYF
TRBV2,NA,NA,TRBJ2-7,TGTGCCAGCAGATCAGCGACAGGTTATAGTGGCGAGCAGTACTTC,CASRSATGYSGEQYF
TRBV25-1,NA,NA,TRBJ2-7,TGTGCCAGCACCCCTGACAGTTCCTACGAGCAGTACTTC,CASTPDSSYEQYF
TRBV12-3/TRBV12-4,NA,NA,TRBJ2-1,TGTGCCAGCAGTTCCCCAGGCAATGAGCAGTTCTTC,CASSSPGNEQFF
TRBV10-3,NA,NA,TRBJ1-4,TGTGCCATCAGTGCGGGCAGGGTAATTGGAGAAAAACTGTTTTTT,CAISAGRVIGEKLFF